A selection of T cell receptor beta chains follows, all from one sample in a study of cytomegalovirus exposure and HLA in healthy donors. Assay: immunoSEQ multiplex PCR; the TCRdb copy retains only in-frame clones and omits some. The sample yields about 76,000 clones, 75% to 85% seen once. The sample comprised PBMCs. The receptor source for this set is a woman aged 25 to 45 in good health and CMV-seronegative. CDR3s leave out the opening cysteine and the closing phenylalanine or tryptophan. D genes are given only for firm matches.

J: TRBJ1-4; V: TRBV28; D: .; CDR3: ASSPNRASNEKLF
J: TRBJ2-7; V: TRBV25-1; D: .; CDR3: ASSQGYEQY
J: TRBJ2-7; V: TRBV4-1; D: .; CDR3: ASSQDERGSYEQY
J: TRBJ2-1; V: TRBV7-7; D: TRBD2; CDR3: ASSLSGSRDEQF
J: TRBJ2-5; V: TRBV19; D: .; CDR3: ASSGWVQETQY
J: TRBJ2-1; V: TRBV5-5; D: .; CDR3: ASSRTVTRDYEQF
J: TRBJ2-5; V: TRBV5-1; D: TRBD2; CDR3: ASSPGTSTETQY
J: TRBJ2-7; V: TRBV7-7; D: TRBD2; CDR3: ASSLEPSGAYEQY
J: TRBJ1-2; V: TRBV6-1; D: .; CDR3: ASSDGGGPFYGYT
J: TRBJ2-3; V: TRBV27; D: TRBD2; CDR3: ASSLRAGDTDTQY
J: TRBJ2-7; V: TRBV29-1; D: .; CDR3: SVVQGKVHGEQY